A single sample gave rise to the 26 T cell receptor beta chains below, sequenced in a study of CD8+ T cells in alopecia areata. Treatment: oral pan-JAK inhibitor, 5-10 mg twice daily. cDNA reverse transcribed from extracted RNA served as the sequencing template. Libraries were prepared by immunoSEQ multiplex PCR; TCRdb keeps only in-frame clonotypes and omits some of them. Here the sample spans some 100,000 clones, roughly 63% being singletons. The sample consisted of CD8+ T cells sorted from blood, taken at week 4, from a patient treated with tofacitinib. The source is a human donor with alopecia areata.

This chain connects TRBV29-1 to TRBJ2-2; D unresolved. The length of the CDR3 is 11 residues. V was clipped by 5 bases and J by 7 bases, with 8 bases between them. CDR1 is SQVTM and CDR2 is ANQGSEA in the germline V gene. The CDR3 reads CSVWVNGELFF. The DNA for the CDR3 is TGCAGCGTTTGGGTGAACGGGGAGCTGTTTTTT.

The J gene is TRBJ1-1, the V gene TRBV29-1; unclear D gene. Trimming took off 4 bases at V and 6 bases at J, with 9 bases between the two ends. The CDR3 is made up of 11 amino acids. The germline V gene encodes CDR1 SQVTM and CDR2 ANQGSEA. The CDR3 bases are TGCAGCGTTGCAAGTGCACCTGAAGCTTTCTTT. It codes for CSVASAPEAFF.

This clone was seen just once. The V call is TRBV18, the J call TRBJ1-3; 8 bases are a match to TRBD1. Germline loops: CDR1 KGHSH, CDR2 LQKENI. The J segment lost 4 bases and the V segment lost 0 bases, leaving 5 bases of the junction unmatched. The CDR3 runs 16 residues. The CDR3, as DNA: TGTGCCAGCTCACCACCAGGACAGGGCTTCGGAAACACCATATATTTT. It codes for CASSPPGQGFGNTIYF.

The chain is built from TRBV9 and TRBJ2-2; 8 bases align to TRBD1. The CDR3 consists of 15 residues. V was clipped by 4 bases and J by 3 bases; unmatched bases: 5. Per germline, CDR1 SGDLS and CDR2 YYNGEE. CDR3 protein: CASSSGTGYTGELFF. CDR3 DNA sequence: TGTGCCAGCAGCTCCGGGACAGGCTACACCGGGGAGCTGTTTTTT.

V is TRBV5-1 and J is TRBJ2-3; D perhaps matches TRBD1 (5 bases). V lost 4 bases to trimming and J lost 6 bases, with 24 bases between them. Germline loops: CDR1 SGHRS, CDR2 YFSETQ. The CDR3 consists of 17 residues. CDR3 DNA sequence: TGCGCCAGCAGCACCCCCACCATCAGGGAAGTTGCGGATACGCAGTATTTT. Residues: CASSTPTIREVADTQYF.

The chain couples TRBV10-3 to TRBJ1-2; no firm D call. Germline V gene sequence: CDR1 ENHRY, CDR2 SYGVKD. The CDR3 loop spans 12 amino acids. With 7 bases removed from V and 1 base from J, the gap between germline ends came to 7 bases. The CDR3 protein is CAIKRVNYGYTF. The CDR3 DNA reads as TGTGCCATCAAGCGGGTTAACTATGGCTACACCTTC.

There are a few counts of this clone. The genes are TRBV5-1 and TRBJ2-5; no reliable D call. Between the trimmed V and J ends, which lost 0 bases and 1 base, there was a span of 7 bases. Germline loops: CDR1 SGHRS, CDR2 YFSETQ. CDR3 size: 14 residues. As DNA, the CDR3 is TGCGCCAGCAGCTTGGACACCCTCCAAGAGACCCAGTACTTC. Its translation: CASSLDTLQETQYF.

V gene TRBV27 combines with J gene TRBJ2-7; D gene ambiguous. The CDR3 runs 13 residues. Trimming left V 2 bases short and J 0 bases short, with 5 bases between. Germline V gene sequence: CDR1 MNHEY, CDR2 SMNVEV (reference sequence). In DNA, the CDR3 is TGTGCCAGCAGTTTAGGACCCTCCTACGAGCAGTACTTC. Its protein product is CASSLGPSYEQYF.

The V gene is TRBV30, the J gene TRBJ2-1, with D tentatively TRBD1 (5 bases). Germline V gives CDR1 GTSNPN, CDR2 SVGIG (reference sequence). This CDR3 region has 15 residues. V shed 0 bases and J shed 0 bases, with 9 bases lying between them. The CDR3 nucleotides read TGTGCCTGGAGTGTGGGGCACAACTCCTACAATGAGCAGTTCTTC. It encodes CAWSVGHNSYNEQFF.

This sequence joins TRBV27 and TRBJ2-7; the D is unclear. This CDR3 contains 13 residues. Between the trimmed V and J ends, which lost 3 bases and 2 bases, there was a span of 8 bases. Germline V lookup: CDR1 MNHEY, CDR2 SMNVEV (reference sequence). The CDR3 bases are TGTGCCAGCAGTTTCCAAGGACCCTACGAGCAGTACTTC. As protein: CASSFQGPYEQYF.

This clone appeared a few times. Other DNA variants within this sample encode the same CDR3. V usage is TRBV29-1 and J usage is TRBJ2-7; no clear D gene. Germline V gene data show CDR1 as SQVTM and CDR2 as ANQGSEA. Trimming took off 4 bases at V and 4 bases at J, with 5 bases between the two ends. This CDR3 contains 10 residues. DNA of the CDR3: TGCAGCGTTGTATCGTACGAGCAGTACTTC. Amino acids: CSVVSYEQYF.

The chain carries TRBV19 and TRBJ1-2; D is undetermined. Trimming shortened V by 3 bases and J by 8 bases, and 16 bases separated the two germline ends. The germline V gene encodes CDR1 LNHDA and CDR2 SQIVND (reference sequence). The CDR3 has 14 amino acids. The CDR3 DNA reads TGTGCCAGTAGTATCGCCTCCCATTCCTCCGGCTACACCTTC. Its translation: CASSIASHSSGYTF.

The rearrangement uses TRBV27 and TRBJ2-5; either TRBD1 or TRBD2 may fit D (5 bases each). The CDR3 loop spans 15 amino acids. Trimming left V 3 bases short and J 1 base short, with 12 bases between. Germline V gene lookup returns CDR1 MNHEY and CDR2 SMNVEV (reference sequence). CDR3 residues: CASSFLGTAQETQYF. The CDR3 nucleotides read TGTGCCAGCAGTTTCCTTGGGACCGCCCAAGAGACCCAGTACTTC.

The CDR3 sequence is CAWSSSHRSPLHF. The CDR3 DNA reads TGTGCCTGGAGTTCCTCCCATCGTTCACCCCTCCACTTT. The genes are TRBV30 and TRBJ1-6; no firm D call. The V end was cut by 2 bases, the J end by 9 bases, with 11 bases between. The CDR3 contains 13 residues. Germline V gene data show CDR1 as GTSNPN and CDR2 as SVGIG (reference sequence). The full variable domain, its missing parts supplied by reference TRBV30 and TRBJ1-6, is SQTIHQWPATLVQPVGSPLSLECTVEGTSNPNLYWYRQAAGRGLQLLFYSVGIGQISSEVPQNLSASRPQDRQFILSSKKLLLSDSGFYLCAWSSSHRSPLHFGNGTRLTVT.

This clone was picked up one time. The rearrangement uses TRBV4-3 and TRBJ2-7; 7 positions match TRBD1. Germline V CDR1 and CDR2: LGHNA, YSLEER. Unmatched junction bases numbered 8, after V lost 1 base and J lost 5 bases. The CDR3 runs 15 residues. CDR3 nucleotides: TGCGCCAGCAGCCAAGGGGTAGGGGGCGTAAACGAGCAGTACTTC. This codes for CASSQGVGGVNEQYF.

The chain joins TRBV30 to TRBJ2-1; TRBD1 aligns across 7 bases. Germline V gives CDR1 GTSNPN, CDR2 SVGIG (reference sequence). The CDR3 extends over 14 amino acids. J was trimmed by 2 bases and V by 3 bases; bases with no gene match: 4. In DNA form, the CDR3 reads TGTGCCTGGAGCGGGACAGTTACCTACAATGAGCAGTTCTTC. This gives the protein CAWSGTVTYNEQFF.

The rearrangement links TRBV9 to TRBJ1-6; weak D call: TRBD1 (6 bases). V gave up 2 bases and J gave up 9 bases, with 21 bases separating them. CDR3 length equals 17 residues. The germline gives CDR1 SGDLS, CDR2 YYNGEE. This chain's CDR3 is CASSVYARPGDGSPLHF. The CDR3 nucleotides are TGTGCCAGCAGCGTGTATGCCCGCCCAGGGGACGGTTCACCCCTCCACTTT.

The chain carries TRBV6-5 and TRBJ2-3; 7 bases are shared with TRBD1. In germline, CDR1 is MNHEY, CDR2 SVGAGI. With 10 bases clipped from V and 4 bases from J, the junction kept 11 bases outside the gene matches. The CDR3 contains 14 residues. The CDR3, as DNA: TGTGCCACGAGGACAGGTCAAGGCGCAGATACGCAGTATTTT. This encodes CATRTGQGADTQYF.

CDR3 in amino acids: CAWSVPRGAYGYTF. The CDR3 region has the DNA TGTGCCTGGAGTGTACCCAGGGGCGCCTATGGCTACACCTTC. V is TRBV30 and J is TRBJ1-2; D is possibly TRBD1 (6 bases). In germline, CDR1 is GTSNPN, CDR2 SVGIG (reference sequence). Trimming removed 0 bases from V and 4 bases from J, with 12 bases in between. This CDR3 has 14 amino acids.

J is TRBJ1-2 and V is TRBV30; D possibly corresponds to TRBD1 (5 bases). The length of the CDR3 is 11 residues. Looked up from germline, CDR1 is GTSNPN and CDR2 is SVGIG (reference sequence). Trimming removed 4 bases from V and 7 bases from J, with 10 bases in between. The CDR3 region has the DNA TGTGCCTGGACAGGGAACGGTGGCTACACCTTC. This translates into CAWTGNGGYTF. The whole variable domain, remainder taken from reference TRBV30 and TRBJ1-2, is SQTIHQWPATLVQPVGSPLSLECTVEGTSNPNLYWYRQAAGRGLQLLFYSVGIGQISSEVPQNLSASRPQDRQFILSSKKLLLSDSGFYLCAWTGNGGYTFGSGTRLTVV.

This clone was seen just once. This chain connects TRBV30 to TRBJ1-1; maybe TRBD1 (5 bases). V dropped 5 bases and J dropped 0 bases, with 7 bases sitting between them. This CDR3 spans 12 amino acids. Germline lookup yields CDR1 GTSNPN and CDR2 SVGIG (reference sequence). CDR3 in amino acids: CAWGDLNTEAFF. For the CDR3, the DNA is TGTGCCTGGGGGGACTTGAACACTGAAGCTTTCTTT.

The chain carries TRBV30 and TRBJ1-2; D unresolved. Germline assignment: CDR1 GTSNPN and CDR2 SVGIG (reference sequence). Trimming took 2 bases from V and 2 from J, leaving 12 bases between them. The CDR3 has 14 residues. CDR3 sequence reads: CAWSPLPSNYGYTF. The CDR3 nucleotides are TGTGCCTGGAGTCCCCTGCCGTCAAACTATGGCTACACCTTC. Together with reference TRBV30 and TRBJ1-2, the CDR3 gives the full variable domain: SQTIHQWPATLVQPVGSPLSLECTVEGTSNPNLYWYRQAAGRGLQLLFYSVGIGQISSEVPQNLSASRPQDRQFILSSKKLLLSDSGFYLCAWSPLPSNYGYTFGSGTRLTVV.

This CDR3 reads CASRDGWTPNTEAFF. Written as DNA, the CDR3 is TGTGCCAGCAGAGACGGATGGACACCGAACACTGAAGCTTTCTTT. V is TRBV25-1 and J is TRBJ1-1; perhaps TRBD1 as D (5 bases). The CDR3 runs to 15 residues. Germline CDR1 and CDR2: MGHDK and SYGVNS. Trimming took off 6 bases at V and 1 base at J, with 15 bases between the two ends.

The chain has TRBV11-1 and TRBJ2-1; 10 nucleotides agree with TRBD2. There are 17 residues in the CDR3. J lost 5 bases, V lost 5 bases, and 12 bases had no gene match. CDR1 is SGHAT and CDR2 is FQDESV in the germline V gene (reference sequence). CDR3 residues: CASSRTGTSVGNNEQFF. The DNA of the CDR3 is TGTGCCAGCAGCCGGACCGGGACTAGCGTGGGGAACAATGAGCAGTTCTTC.

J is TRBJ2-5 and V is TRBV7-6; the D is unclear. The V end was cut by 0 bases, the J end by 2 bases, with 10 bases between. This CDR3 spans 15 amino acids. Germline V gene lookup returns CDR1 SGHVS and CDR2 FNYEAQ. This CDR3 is CASSLAYPGQETQYF. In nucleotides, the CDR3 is TGTGCCAGCAGCTTAGCGTACCCTGGGCAAGAGACCCAGTACTTC.

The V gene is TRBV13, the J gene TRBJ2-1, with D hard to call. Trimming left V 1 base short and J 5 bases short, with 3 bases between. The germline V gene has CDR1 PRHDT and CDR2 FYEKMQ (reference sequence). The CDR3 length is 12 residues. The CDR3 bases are TGTGCCAGCAGCTTAGTGGACAATGAGCAGTTCTTC. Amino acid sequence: CASSLVDNEQFF.